This T cell receptor beta chain was sequenced during a study of Ad26.COV2.S vaccination and SARS-CoV-2 variants. Across the whole study: Within the COV1001 Ad26.COV2.S trial arm, the donor was enrolled. Doses of Ad26.COV2.S were injected into muscle once or twice, 56 days apart.

V lost 1 base and J lost 4; bases outside the gene matches: 3. Germline loops: CDR1 SGHTA, CDR2 FQGNSA. This CDR3 comprises 14 residues. A word on this clone: The same CDR3 is also encoded by other DNA sequences in this sample.

Treatment of the sample: roughly 19 received Ad26.COV2.S at low or high dose, single or two shots; about 5 received placebo; per-sample allocation not given. Samples were taken on day 63 after the first vaccine or placebo injection. Repertoires were generated with immunoSEQ multiplex PCR, while TCRdb's copy carries only in-frame clones and drops some. This sample has roughly 390,000 clones; roughly nine tenths occur once, and the top ten carry roughly 3.2%. This receptor was obtained from a person between 18 and 65 years old who received the Ad26.COV2.S COVID-19 vaccine or a placebo. This sample comprised peripheral blood, obtained in a trial of Ad26.COV2.S vaccine versus placebo. The V call is TRBV7-2, the J call TRBJ1-2; TRBD1 agrees at 7 bases. DNA of the CDR3: TGTGCCAGCAGCTTAGATCCAGGGGGCTATGGCTACACCTTC. Encoded protein: CASSLDPGGYGYTF.